This TCR beta chain was captured by sequencing in a study of CD8+ T cells in alopecia areata. Extracted RNA was reverse transcribed, and the resulting cDNA served as sequencing template. Method: immunoSEQ multiplex PCR; TCRdb's copy keeps in-frame clones and lacks some. The table has over 150,000 clones, about 60% seen once. Treatment indicated: oral pan-JAK inhibitor, 5-10 mg twice daily. Per germline, CDR1 LGHNA and CDR2 YSLEER. The V and J ends lost 1 base and 8 bases respectively, with 9 bases between them. CDR3 length: 13 amino acids. The sequencing here drew on CD4+ T cells sorted from blood, taken at week 4, from a patient treated with tofacitinib. The clonotype was recovered from a human donor with alopecia areata. This rearrangement joins TRBV4-3 to TRBJ2-4; a possible D gene is TRBD1 (5 bases). Here the CDR3 reads CASSQGEGDIQYF. As DNA, the CDR3 is TGCGCCAGCAGCCAAGGGGAAGGGGACATTCAGTACTTC.